Shown below are 15 T cell receptor beta chains from a single sample sequenced in a study of control samples from healthy donors and cancer patients. The repertoire was sequenced with immunoSEQ multiplex PCR; TCRdb's copy has only in-frame clones and lacks some. The table has about 160,000 clones, around 96% seen once. The source material was blood. The receptor set was obtained from a woman aged 40-49 years in good health.

The V gene is TRBV18, the J gene TRBJ2-5, with TRBD1 as a possible D gene (6 bases). CDR1 is KGHSH, CDR2 LQKENI, per germline. The germline V and J ends were trimmed by 3 bases and 4 bases, with 15 bases remaining between them. The CDR3 is 15 residues long. CDR3 loop: CASSPLPGTTETQYF. The DNA for the CDR3 is TGTGCCAGCTCACCGCTACCCGGGACAACAGAGACCCAGTACTTC.

This chain links TRBV4-2 with TRBJ2-3; TRBD2 aligns across 9 bases. Germline CDR1 and CDR2: LGHNA and YNFKEQ. Trimming cost V 6 bases and J 1 base; bases outside gene matches: 2. There are 14 residues in the CDR3. CDR3: CASSASGGTDTQYF. CDR3 DNA sequence: TGTGCCAGCAGTGCTAGCGGGGGCACAGATACGCAGTATTTT.

About this clone: At one end the junction does not follow the germline gene, possibly because of a read error. This chain joins TRBV7-9 and TRBJ1-1; D perhaps matches TRBD1 (6 bases). This CDR3 comprises 13 residues. Per the germline V gene, CDR1 is SEHNR and CDR2 is FQNEAQ (reference sequence). The CDR3 reads CASSFRDNIEAFF. CDR3 coding DNA: TGTGCCAGCAGCTTCCGGGACAACATTGAAGCTTTCTTT.

The chain couples TRBV30 to TRBJ1-2; 9 bases line up with TRBD1. CDR3 size: 16 residues. With 0 bases clipped from V and 7 bases from J, the junction kept 12 bases outside the gene matches. The V gene's germline CDR1 is GTSNPN and CDR2 SVGIG (reference sequence). CDR3: CAWSVRRLRDRAGYTF. In nucleotides, the CDR3 is TGTGCCTGGAGTGTAAGGCGTTTAAGGGACAGGGCTGGCTACACCTTC.

This clone turned up a few times. CDR3: CASSPDRGPYEQYF. CDR3 nucleotide sequence: TGCGCCAGCAGCCCCGACAGGGGGCCCTACGAGCAGTACTTC. The chain carries TRBV5-1 and TRBJ2-7, with TRBD1 identical over 10 bases. The trim removed 4 bases at V and 2 bases at J, leaving 3 bases unmatched. Looked up from germline, CDR1 is SGHRS and CDR2 is YFSETQ. CDR3 length equals 14 residues.

This rearrangement joins TRBV5-4 to TRBJ2-1; TRBD2 agrees at 8 bases. This CDR3 region has 17 residues. The V gene's germline CDR1 is SGHNT and CDR2 YYREEE (reference sequence). V dropped 4 bases and J dropped 0; count of bases not matched to a gene: 9. In DNA form, the CDR3 reads TGTGCCAGCAGCAGAGACAGCGGGGGTAGCTCCTACAATGAGCAGTTCTTC. Translated: CASSRDSGGSSYNEQFF.

The chain recombines TRBV5-5 with TRBJ2-7; 12 bases line up with TRBD2. Germline V gene sequence: CDR1 SGHKS, CDR2 YYEKEE (reference sequence). V gave up 0 bases and J gave up 4 bases; unmatched junction bases: 11. The CDR3 has 18 residues. CDR3 residues: CASSLGPASTSGRYEQYF. Written as DNA, the CDR3 is TGTGCCAGCAGCTTGGGCCCGGCATCGACTAGCGGGAGATACGAGCAGTACTTC. Full variable domain (rest looked up from reference TRBV5-5 and TRBJ2-7): DAGVTQSPTHLIKTRGQQVTLRCSPISGHKSVSWYQQVLGQGPQFIFQYYEKEERGRGNFPDRFSARQFPNYSSELNVNALLLGDSALYLCASSLGPASTSGRYEQYFGPGTRLTVT.

The J gene is TRBJ2-7, the V gene TRBV19, with D uncertain. This CDR3 spans 15 amino acids. Germline CDR1 reads LNHDA; CDR2 reads SQIVND (reference sequence). V gave up 5 bases and J gave up 0 bases, with 14 bases separating them. CDR3 in amino acids: CASSPRTSSSYEQYF. The DNA of the CDR3 is TGTGCCAGTAGTCCGAGGACCTCCTCCTCCTACGAGCAGTACTTC. The entire variable domain, with the rest obtained from reference TRBV19 and TRBJ2-7, is as follows: DGGITQSPKYLFRKEGQNVTLSCEQNLNHDAMYWYRQDPGQGLRLIYYSQIVNDFQKGDIAEGYSVSREKKESFPLTVTSAQKNPTAFYLCASSPRTSSSYEQYFGPGTRLTVT.

This clone was seen only once. The V and J genes are TRBV29-1 and TRBJ2-7; possible D gene TRBD1, 5 bases. This CDR3 comprises 12 residues. Germline assignment: CDR1 SQVTM and CDR2 ANQGSEA. V shed 4 bases and J shed 4 bases, with 11 bases lying between them. The CDR3 reads CSVAGHPYEQYF. The DNA for the CDR3 is TGCAGCGTTGCTGGACACCCTTACGAGCAGTACTTC.

The V gene is TRBV7-3, the J gene TRBJ2-7; unclear D gene. The CDR3 runs to 13 residues. The germline V gene encodes CDR1 SGHTA and CDR2 FQGTGA. V was cut by 2 bases and J by 3 bases, with 8 bases left in between. CDR3 DNA: TGTGCCAGCAGCTTATATGGGGACTACGAGCAGTACTTC. Residues: CASSLYGDYEQYF.

This chain links TRBV7-8 with TRBJ1-1, with 9 bases aligning to TRBD1. The germline V gene encodes CDR1 SGHVS and CDR2 FQNEAQ. The CDR3 consists of 15 residues. V shed 1 base and J 4 bases; nucleotides not matched to a gene: 4. The CDR3 DNA reads as TGTGCCAGCAGCTTAGAGGGGACAGGGAGCACTGAAGCTTTCTTT. It yields the protein CASSLEGTGSTEAFF.

The CDR3 protein is CASSLLAGGPFYEQYF. The CDR3 region has the DNA TGTGCCAGCAGCCTACTAGCGGGGGGGCCTTTTTACGAGCAGTACTTC. This chain joins TRBV7-2 and TRBJ2-7, with 13 bases aligning to TRBD2. CDR3 size: 16 residues. Germline lookup yields CDR1 SGHTA and CDR2 FQGNSA. V dropped 5 bases and J dropped 4; count of bases not matched to a gene: 8.

The rearrangement joins TRBV10-1 to TRBJ2-1; 9 bases match TRBD2. V lost 3 bases and J lost 6; bases outside the gene matches: 12. Germline V gene sequence: CDR1 WNHNN, CDR2 SYGVQD (reference sequence). The CDR3 runs to 17 residues. CDR3 residues: CASSDADLAGYLNEQFF. CDR3 DNA sequence: TGCGCCAGCAGTGATGCAGATCTAGCGGGATATCTCAATGAGCAGTTCTTC.

As DNA, the CDR3 is TGTGCCAGCAGCCAGGACAGGGCACGGGGCTACACCTTC. Translating gives CASSQDRARGYTF. V usage is TRBV5-6 and J usage is TRBJ1-2, with 8 bases matching TRBD1. Germline V gene sequence: CDR1 SGHDT, CDR2 YYEEEE. The CDR3 is 13 residues long. The V segment lost 4 bases and the J segment 8 bases; nucleotides outside the gene matches: 7.

V is TRBV3-1 (or the pseudogene TRBV3-2) and J is TRBJ1-4; tentatively, D is TRBD1 (6 bases). This CDR3 spans 15 amino acids. Germline V CDR1 and CDR2: LGHDT, YNNKEL (reference sequence). Trimming cost V 4 bases and J 8 bases, with 17 bases left between them. The CDR3 here is CASSPHEGEGEKLFF. The CDR3 coding sequence is TGTGCCAGCAGCCCCCACGAGGGGGAAGGAGAAAAACTGTTTTTT.